These 24 T cell receptor beta chains were sequenced from one sample in a study of regulatory T cells in long-lasting Graves disease. Libraries of TCR beta came from iRepertoire HTBI primers plus Arm-PCR of CDR3 regions. TCRdb processed the multiplex PCR reads anew with MiXCR; each CDR3 protein has one entry. The table records roughly 420,000 distinct CDR3 sequences, 13% to 15% of them present only once. Time point indicated: newly diagnosed GD, antithyroid drugs for less than 3 months. The TCR library was prepared using RNA isolated from PBMCs. These data are also associated with another study on T cells in Graves' hyperthyroidism and ophthalmopathy.

Source: peripheral blood mononuclear cells (PBMCs), taken at new diagnosis, from a patient treated with antithyroid drugs. The source of these receptors is a woman between 45 and 65 years old with Graves disease.

This clonotype was seen many times. The V call is TRBV11-2, the J call TRBJ1-4; D not certain. CDR3 size: 16 residues. Per germline, CDR1 SGHAT and CDR2 FQNNGV. The ends were cut back, 0 bases at V and 11 bases at J, with 19 bases in the middle. The CDR3 here is CASSLDAWVPGEKLFF. The CDR3 bases are TGTGCCAGCAGCTTAGACGCGTGGGTCCCGGGAGAGAAACTGTTTTTT.

The CDR3 here is CASSSGIGSYNEQFF. In nucleotides, the CDR3 is TGTGCCAGCAGCTCAGGGATTGGCAGCTACAATGAGCAGTTCTTC. The V call is TRBV7-9, the J call TRBJ2-1; perhaps TRBD1 as D (5 bases). CDR3 length: 15 amino acids. Germline V gene sequence: CDR1 SEHNR, CDR2 FQNEAQ (reference sequence). Trimming removed 4 bases at V and 3 bases at J, with 13 bases between.

This chain's CDR3 is CASSQPARSVNEQFF. Here the CDR3 DNA reads TGCGCCAGCAGCCAACCGGCAAGGAGTGTGAATGAGCAGTTCTTC. The V gene is TRBV4-1, the J gene TRBJ2-1; D not certain. The CDR3 contains 15 residues. Trimming took 2 bases from V and 7 from J, leaving 15 bases between them. CDR1 is MGHRA and CDR2 is YSYEKL in the germline V gene.

This clonotype was detected only a few times. Mismatch with germline at one junction end may stem from a read error. The rearrangement joins TRBV7-7 to TRBJ2-2; D gene unclear. The CDR3 has 13 residues. Germline V lookup: CDR1 SSHAT, CDR2 FNYEAQ (reference sequence). The CDR3 nucleotides read TGTGCTAGCAGCTTAATTAACACCGGGGAGCTGTTTTTT. Translated, it gives CASSLINTGELFF.

Many counts were recorded for this clonotype. The chain recombines TRBV7-8 with TRBJ2-3; no firm D call. With 0 bases removed from V and 1 base from J, the gap between germline ends came to 11 bases. Germline CDR1 is SGHVS and CDR2 is FQNEAQ. This CDR3 comprises 16 residues. The CDR3: CASSLAPGGRTDTQYF. Written as DNA, the CDR3 is TGTGCCAGCAGCTTAGCCCCTGGCGGACGCACAGATACGCAGTATTTT.

The gene calls are TRBV3-1 and TRBJ2-5, with 12 nucleotides matching TRBD1. After removal of 5 bases from V and 1 base from J, the junction contained 14 bases not matched to a gene. The CDR3 is made up of 19 amino acids. Germline CDR1 is LGHDT and CDR2 is YNNKEL (reference sequence). CDR3 sequence reads: CASSTTGQGAPGLQETQYF. The CDR3 DNA reads TGTGCCAGCAGCACCACGGGACAGGGGGCCCCGGGGCTCCAAGAGACCCAGTACTTC.

The chain uses TRBV19 and TRBJ1-4; no firm D call. This CDR3 is built from 14 residues. V lost 7 bases and J 3 bases, leaving 12 bases between the germline ends. The germline CDR1 and CDR2 sequences are LNHDA and SQIVND (reference sequence). The CDR3 sequence: CASTDRQSNEKLFF. CDR3 bases: TGTGCCAGTACTGACCGGCAGTCTAATGAAAAACTGTTTTTT. Variable domain in full (rest from reference TRBV19 and TRBJ1-4): DGGITQSPKYLFRKEGQNVTLSCEQNLNHDAMYWYRQDPGQGLRLIYYSQIVNDFQKGDIAEGYSVSREKKESFPLTVTSAQKNPTAFYLCASTDRQSNEKLFFGSGTQLSVL.

The sample holds many counts of this clonotype. The chain has TRBV2 and TRBJ2-1; D possibly corresponds to TRBD1 (8 bases). The CDR3 is 15 residues long. The V and J ends lost 7 bases and 8 bases respectively, with 21 bases between them. Germline loops: CDR1 SNHLY, CDR2 FYNNEI. The CDR3 here is CASTRTGGGSHEQFF. The CDR3 DNA reads as TGTGCCAGCACTCGTACAGGGGGAGGGTCTCATGAGCAGTTCTTC.

The V gene is TRBV7-6, the J gene TRBJ2-1; D is possibly TRBD1 (6 bases). V was trimmed by 5 bases and J by 0 bases, leaving 17 bases between them. This CDR3 has 17 residues. The germline CDR1 and CDR2 sequences are SGHVS and FNYEAQ. The CDR3 spells CASSTNRAQFSYNEQFF. Here the CDR3 DNA reads TGTGCCAGCAGCACAAACAGGGCCCAATTCTCCTACAATGAGCAGTTCTTC. Drawing the rest from reference TRBV7-6 and TRBJ2-1, the complete variable domain is GAGVSQSPRYKVTKRGQDVALRCDPISGHVSLYWYRQALGQGPEFLTYFNYEAQQDKSGLPNDRFSAERPEGSISTLTIQRTEQRDSAMYRCASSTNRAQFSYNEQFFGPGTRLTVL.

This clonotype was seen many times. This chain uses TRBV3-1 with TRBJ1-4, with 7 bases that match TRBD1. V lost 4 bases and J lost 4; bases outside the gene matches: 3. The CDR3 has 14 residues. Germline CDR1 is LGHDT and CDR2 is YNNKEL (reference sequence). The CDR3 nucleotides are TGTGCCAGCAGCCGGGACAGTTATAATGAAAAACTGTTTTTT. Translated: CASSRDSYNEKLFF.

This clonotype was found many times. The V and J genes are TRBV7-2 and TRBJ2-1, with 9 bases matching TRBD2. The V gene end was trimmed by 5 bases and the J gene end by 10 bases; junction bases not matched to a gene: 12. CDR3 length equals 15 residues. Germline V CDR1 and CDR2: SGHTA, FQGNSA. The CDR3 loop is CASSPFAGGPREQFF. The CDR3 DNA sequence: TGTGCCAGCAGCCCTTTCGCGGGAGGGCCTAGAGAGCAGTTCTTC. Full variable domain (remainder filled in from reference TRBV7-2 and TRBJ2-1): GAGVSQSPSNKVTEKGKDVELRCDPISGHTALYWYRQSLGQGLEFLIYFQGNSAPDKSGLPSDRFSAERTGGSVSTLTIQRTQQEDSAVYLCASSPFAGGPREQFFGPGTRLTVL.

In this sample, this clonotype turned up a few times. This chain joins TRBV19 and TRBJ2-2; 10 nucleotides agree with TRBD1. V was clipped by 6 bases and J by 7 bases; unmatched bases: 8. CDR1 LNHDA and CDR2 SQIVND come from the germline V gene (reference sequence). The CDR3 consists of 15 residues. The CDR3 nucleotides read TGTGCCAGTAGGGCCGGGACAGGGGTAATCGGGGAGCTGTTTTTT. Amino acids: CASRAGTGVIGELFF.

In its sample, this clonotype was seen many times. The chain couples TRBV7-8 to TRBJ1-3; D remains unclear. Germline V lookup: CDR1 SGHVS, CDR2 FQNEAQ. The CDR3 contains 15 residues. V was pared by 1 base and J by 0 bases, with 7 bases between. DNA of the CDR3: TGTGCCAGCAGCTTAGGTTACGGCTCTGGAAACACCATATATTTT. It yields the protein CASSLGYGSGNTIYF.

The chain joins TRBV19 to TRBJ2-7; perhaps TRBD1 as D (7 bases). The CDR3 runs to 11 residues. Germline V gives CDR1 LNHDA, CDR2 SQIVND (reference sequence). The V gene lost 9 bases and the J gene lost 4 bases, with 10 bases spanning the gap. The CDR3 DNA sequence: TGTGCCAGCCAGGGGGGTTACGAGCAGTACTTC. This translates into CASQGGYEQYF.

The table lists this clonotype with a few counts. V and J are TRBV9 and TRBJ2-1; 14 bases align to TRBD2. J lost 0 bases, V lost 0 bases, and 2 bases had no gene match. Germline CDR1 is SGDLS and CDR2 is YYNGEE. This CDR3 is built from 18 residues. CDR3 amino acids: CASSVGLAGGSSYNEQFF. CDR3 nucleotide sequence: TGTGCCAGCAGCGTAGGACTAGCGGGAGGGTCCTCCTACAATGAGCAGTTCTTC.

This clonotype has a count of ten or more. This sequence joins TRBV5-1 and TRBJ2-7, with D unclear. Germline assignment: CDR1 SGHRS and CDR2 YFSETQ. The CDR3 is 15 amino acids. The V and J ends lost 0 bases and 3 bases respectively, with 13 bases between them. The CDR3, as DNA: TGCGCCAGCAGCTTGGTCGCCGTTGGGGACTACGAGCAGTACTTC. It translates to CASSLVAVGDYEQYF.

This clonotype was detected many times. CDR3 protein: CASSPISGTSAYNEQFF. The CDR3 DNA is TGTGCCAGCAGTCCCATATCCGGGACTAGCGCCTACAATGAGCAGTTCTTC. The chain uses TRBV28 and TRBJ2-1; TRBD2 matches 10 bases. Germline V gene lookup returns CDR1 MDHEN and CDR2 SYDVKM. Trimming removed 5 bases from V and 2 bases from J; junction bases left unmatched: 9. The CDR3 is 17 amino acids.

Many counts were recorded for this clonotype. This CDR3 reads CASRSDSHPGDSNQPQHF. Here the CDR3 DNA reads TGTGCCAGCAGGTCCGACAGTCACCCCGGGGATAGCAATCAGCCCCAGCATTTT. This sequence joins TRBV28 and TRBJ1-5, with D possibly matching TRBD1 (5 bases). The CDR3 length is 18 residues. Germline V CDR1 and CDR2: MDHEN, SYDVKM. Deletions cut 6 bases from V and 0 bases from J, with 21 bases between. Supplemented by reference TRBV28 and TRBJ1-5, the full variable domain reads DVKVTQSSRYLVKRTGEKVFLECVQDMDHENMFWYRQDPGLGLRLIYFSYDVKMKEKGDIPEGYSVSREKKERFSLILESASTNQTSMYLCASRSDSHPGDSNQPQHFGDGTRLSIL.

Ten or more counts support this clonotype. V and J are TRBV20-1 and TRBJ1-1, with 7 bases identical to TRBD1. The V gene's germline CDR1 is DFQATT and CDR2 SNEGSKA (reference sequence). This CDR3 is built from 13 residues. Unmatched junction bases numbered 3, after V lost 1 base and J lost 4 bases. CDR3 coding DNA: TGCAGTGCTAGAGTAGGGGGCGGCACTGAAGCTTTCTTT. This sequence encodes CSARVGGGTEAFF.

This clonotype was counted at least ten times. V is TRBV19 and J is TRBJ2-7, with TRBD2 identical over 9 bases. Per the germline V gene, CDR1 is LNHDA and CDR2 is SQIVND (reference sequence). The V segment lost 3 bases and the J segment 3 bases; nucleotides outside the gene matches: 3. The length of the CDR3 is 14 residues. CDR3 loop: CASSIGTSSYEQYF. The CDR3 bases are TGTGCCAGTAGTATTGGGACTAGCAGCTACGAGCAGTACTTC. The variable domain in full, completed from reference TRBV19 and TRBJ2-7, reads DGGITQSPKYLFRKEGQNVTLSCEQNLNHDAMYWYRQDPGQGLRLIYYSQIVNDFQKGDIAEGYSVSREKKESFPLTVTSAQKNPTAFYLCASSIGTSSYEQYFGPGTRLTVT.

The chain couples TRBV7-3 to TRBJ2-1; D tentatively fits TRBD1 or TRBD2 (5 bases each). The CDR3 extends over 16 amino acids. V lost 5 bases to trimming and J lost 0 bases, with 14 bases between them. Per germline, CDR1 SGHTA and CDR2 FQGTGA. The CDR3 reads CASSPYPGTSYNEQFF. CDR3 in DNA: TGTGCCAGCAGCCCCTACCCCGGGACCTCCTACAATGAGCAGTTCTTC.

At least ten counts were recorded for this clonotype. The V gene is TRBV20-1, the J gene TRBJ2-5; the D is unclear. Per the germline V gene, CDR1 is DFQATT and CDR2 is SNEGSKA (reference sequence). This CDR3 contains 15 residues. V shed 1 base and J shed 2 bases, with 14 bases lying between them. In DNA, the CDR3 is TGCAGTGCTAGAGGATCAGCCGCCCTGCAAGAGACCCAGTACTTC. As protein: CSARGSAALQETQYF.

As concerns this clonotype: This may be a read error, as it is one base from a much larger clone. The J gene is TRBJ2-3, the V gene TRBV5-1, with unresolved D. TRBJ2-7 explains the end of the DNA better; the J call may be wrong. This CDR3 is 15 amino acids long. Germline values: CDR1 SGHRS, CDR2 YFSETQ. Written as DNA, the CDR3 is TGCACCAGCAGCTTCGGTGGCGGATCCTCCTACGAGCAGTACTTC. Protein: CTSSFGGGSSYEQYF.

This clonotype was found many times. The gene calls are TRBV2 and TRBJ2-3; D is unclear. CDR1 is SNHLY, CDR2 FYNNEI, per germline. V gave up 8 bases and J gave up 0 bases, with 3 bases separating them. The CDR3 has 11 residues. DNA for the CDR3: TGTGCCAGCGGGAGCACAGATACGCAGTATTTT. It is translated as CASGSTDTQYF.